This is a list of T cell receptor beta chains from one sample in a study of CD8+CD57+ T cells in acquired aplastic anemia. One entry per CDR3 protein, called by TCRdb with MiXCR from the reads. The data show 50,000 to 70,000 distinct CDR3 sequences, 45% to 70% seen once. Sequencing input: sorted CD4+, CD8+, or CD8+CD57+ T cells (not recorded which) from PBMCs. These receptor sequences come from a human donor in good health, serving as a control. The CDR3 runs from the conserved cysteine through the conserved F or W. Fields, in order: clone size, J gene, D gene, V gene, CDR3 protein, CDR3 DNA. D genes are given only for firm matches. Where a row states a size, it is once, few, many or the class of an expanded clone; other rows omit it.

.,TRBJ2-7,.,TRBV2,CASRFDGWAYEQYF,TGTGCCAGCAGGTTTGACGGGTGGGCCTACGAGCAGTACTTC
.,TRBJ1-4,.,TRBV10-2,CASSEPPQLQGIHEKLFF,TGCGCCAGCAGTGAGCCACCGCAATTACAGGGAATTCATGAAAAACTGTTTTTT
.,TRBJ2-5,.,TRBV24-1,CATSDLGAVETQYF,TGTGCCACCAGTGATTTGGGGGCAGTTGAGACCCAGTACTTC
once,TRBJ1-6,.,TRBV10-3,CAITGIRNSPLHF,TGTGCCATCACCGGTATTCGTAATTCACCCCTCCACTTT
many,TRBJ2-5,.,TRBV11-2,CASSATGLRETQYF,TGTGCCAGCAGCGCCACAGGGTTGCGAGAGACCCAGTACTTC
.,TRBJ2-2,TRBD1,TRBV7-2,CASSTDRVTGELFF,TGTGCCAGCAGCACGGACAGGGTCACCGGGGAGCTGTTTTTC
once,TRBJ2-3,.,TRBV29-1,CSGGTDTQYF,TGCAGCGGCGGCACAGATACGCAGTATTTT
.,TRBJ2-5,.,TRBV28,CASRYQGVGTQYF,TGTGCCAGCAGATACCAGGGAGTAGGGACCCAGTACTTC
many,TRBJ2-7,.,TRBV12-3/TRBV12-4,CASSRINYEQYF,TGTGCCAGCAGTCGGATAAATTACGAGCAGTACTTC
.,TRBJ2-5,.,TRBV9,CAISDGAGGFQETQYF,TGTGCCATCAGTGATGGGGCCGGGGGTTTCCAAGAGACCCAGTACTTC
.,TRBJ2-7,.,TRBV7-8,CASSLAPGWYEQYF,TGTGCCAGCAGCTTAGCGCCAGGGTGGTACGAGCAGTACTTC
.,TRBJ1-2,TRBD1,TRBV7-2,CASSSDRDGYTF,TGTGCCAGCAGCTCGGACAGGGACGGCTACACCTTC
medium-sized,TRBJ2-7,.,TRBV10-3,CAISETGSYEQYF,TGTGCCATCAGTGAGACAGGATCCTACGAGCAGTACTTC
.,TRBJ1-6,TRBD1,TRBV20-1,CSARNLNGTAYSPLHF,TGCAGTGCTAGAAATCTAAACGGGACAGCTTATTCACCCCTCCACTTT
.,TRBJ1-1,.,TRBV29-1,CSVARDGRAFF,TGCAGCGTGGCACGGGATGGGCGAGCTTTCTTT
.,TRBJ1-2,.,TRBV27,CASSFSGNYGYTF,TGTGCCAGCAGTTTTTCAGGGAACTATGGCTACACCTTC
.,TRBJ1-1,.,TRBV9,CASSASSFDTEAFF,TGTGCCAGCAGCGCCAGCAGCTTTGACACTGAAGCTTTCTTT
many,TRBJ1-3,TRBD1,TRBV4-1,CASSQHSEPGGVNTIYF,TGCGCCAGCAGCCAACATTCGGAGCCAGGGGGCGTAAACACCATATATTTT
many,TRBJ2-5,.,TRBV5-5,CASSLWGETQYF,TGTGCCAGCAGCTTGTGGGGGGAGACCCAGTACTTC
.,TRBJ1-4,.,TRBV10-3,CAISERTADNEKLFF,TGTGCCATCAGTGAAAGAACAGCCGATAATGAAAAACTGTTTTTT
.,TRBJ2-5,.,TRBV2,CASSEALRGAQYF,TGTGCCAGCAGTGAAGCGCTTCGAGGTGCCCAGTACTTC
many,TRBJ2-7,TRBD1,TRBV11-2,CASTSYGTGGEQYF,TGTGCCAGCACTTCATACGGGACAGGGGGGGAGCAGTACTTC
.,TRBJ1-6,TRBD1,TRBV19,CASSRGQVGSLHF,TGTGCCAGTAGTCGCGGACAGGTTGGGAGCCTCCACTTT
many,TRBJ2-2,TRBD2,TRBV7-2,CASSRTSVTGELFF,TGTGCCAGCAGCCGAACTAGCGTCACCGGGGAGCTGTTTTTT
many,TRBJ2-1,TRBD2,TRBV20-1,CSAGTSGYNEQFF,TGCAGTGCCGGGACTAGCGGGTACAATGAGCAGTTCTTC
.,TRBJ2-1,.,TRBV9,CASSQGSNEQFF,TGTGCCAGCAGCCAGGGTTCCAATGAGCAGTTCTTC
once,TRBJ1-6,TRBD1,TRBV19,CASTAGQLNSPLHF,TGTGCCAGTACGGCGGGACAGTTAAATTCACCCCTCCACTTT
many,TRBJ1-1,.,TRBV7-6,CASSLRSGNTEAFF,TGTGCCAGCAGCTTACGTTCAGGGAACACTGAAGCTTTCTTT
few,TRBJ1-6,.,TRBV10-3,CAISQGSPHNSPLHF,TGTGCCATCAGTCAAGGGTCCCCTCATAATTCACCCCTCCACTTT
many,TRBJ1-5,.,TRBV20-1,CSARDLGLAGLNQPQHF,TGCAGTGCTAGAGATCTGGGTCTGGCAGGGCTTAATCAGCCCCAGCATTTT
.,TRBJ1-2,.,TRBV15,CATSRDRDYGYTF,TGTGCCACCAGCAGAGACAGGGACTATGGCTACACCTTC
.,TRBJ1-2,TRBD1,TRBV7-8,CASSLVGAGGGYTF,TGTGCCAGCAGCTTGGTAGGGGCAGGGGGAGGCTACACCTTC
medium-sized,TRBJ2-7,TRBD2,TRBV19,CASSYRTSGSYEQYF,TGTGCCAGTAGTTACAGGACTAGCGGGAGTTACGAGCAGTACTTC
.,TRBJ2-2,.,TRBV7-8,CASSLRAGSPGELFF,TGTGCCAGCAGCTTAAGGGCGGGGAGTCCCGGGGAGCTGTTTTTT
.,TRBJ1-2,.,TRBV25-1,CASSLWAGQVGYTF,TGTGCCAGCAGTCTCTGGGCGGGGCAGGTTGGCTACACCTTC
.,TRBJ2-3,TRBD2,TRBV29-1,CSVEAGLAGGVTDTQYF,TGCAGCGTCGAAGCGGGACTAGCGGGAGGAGTCACAGATACGCAGTATTTT
many,TRBJ2-7,.,TRBV5-1,CASSPSQAATYEQYF,TGCGCCAGCAGCCCCAGCCAGGCCGCCACCTACGAGCAGTACTTC
.,TRBJ2-3,.,TRBV24-1,CATSDLGSTDTQYF,TGTGCCACCAGTGATTTAGGGAGCACAGATACGCAGTATTTT
many,TRBJ1-1,.,TRBV6-5,CATTRGGTEAFF,TGTGCCACCACTCGGGGGGGGACTGAAGCTTTCTTT
.,TRBJ2-2,TRBD1,TRBV19,CASRMTGVNTGELLF,TGTGCCAGTAGGATGACAGGGGTTAACACCGGGGAGCTGCTTTTT
few,TRBJ2-1,TRBD2,TRBV12-3/TRBV12-4,CASSLASGSKDRNEQFF,TGTGCCAGCAGTTTAGCTAGCGGGAGTAAAGATCGCAATGAGCAGTTCTTC
.,TRBJ2-7,.,TRBV2,CASRGLGAYF,TGTGCCAGTAGGGGCCTCGGGGCGTACTTC
many,TRBJ1-5,.,TRBV24-1,CATSGSDSGGQPQHF,TGTGCCACCAGTGGATCAGATTCGGGGGGACAGCCCCAGCATTTT
many,TRBJ2-2,.,TRBV20-1,CSAVTTGELFF,TGCAGTGCTGTTACCACCGGGGAGCTGTTTTTT
medium-sized,TRBJ1-2,.,TRBV29-1,CSVEDVYRQDYGYTF,TGCAGCGTTGAAGACGTTTACCGGCAGGATTATGGCTACACCTTC
once,TRBJ2-5,TRBD2,TRBV10-3,CAIWGGTGGETQYF,TGTGCCATCTGGGGGGGGACTGGCGGGGAGACCCAGTACTTC